The 17 T cell receptor beta chains listed next were all sequenced from one sample in a study of blood T cells in healthy people across ages. A second about 7 to 12 cycle PCR used barcoded and J-beta primers. TCRdb reanalysed the 5' RACE reads using MiXCR and keeps one entry per CDR3 protein. Seen here are about 640,000 distinct CDR3 sequences, 45% to 65% observed once, and the top ten hold 35% to 40%. Sequencing was done on a sample of blood. The receptors shown here come from a man aged 55 to 70 in good health.

This chain uses TRBV29-1 with TRBJ2-3; D perhaps matches TRBD1 (5 bases). CDR1 and CDR2 (germline): SQVTM, ANQGSEA. Trimming removed 5 bases from V and 4 bases from J, with 13 bases in between. The CDR3 spans 13 residues. The CDR3 loop is CSVQPQGADTQYF. As DNA, the CDR3 is TGCAGCGTTCAGCCCCAAGGGGCAGATACGCAGTATTTT.

The table lists this clonotype with a few counts. The rearrangement links TRBV6-5 to TRBJ2-5; 11 positions agree with TRBD1. Unmatched junction bases numbered 10, after V lost 6 bases and J lost 4 bases. The CDR3 is 16 amino acids. The germline CDR1 and CDR2 sequences are MNHEY and SVGAGI. CDR3 in amino acids: CASSLLGQGAGETQYF. CDR3 coding DNA: TGTGCCAGCAGCCTCCTCGGACAGGGGGCTGGAGAGACCCAGTACTTC.

The table lists this clonotype with a few counts. The gene calls are TRBV3-1 and TRBJ2-1; the D gene is possibly TRBD1 (6 bases). Germline V CDR1 and CDR2: LGHDT, YNNKEL (reference sequence). Deletions cut 3 bases from V and 1 base from J, with 10 bases between. This CDR3 is built from 15 residues. DNA of the CDR3: TGTGCCAGCAGCCAGAGAGGACAGTCCTACAATGAGCAGTTCTTC. Translating gives CASSQRGQSYNEQFF.

The chain uses TRBV12-3 or TRBV12-4 and TRBJ1-1; the D gene is possibly TRBD1 (6 bases). This CDR3 has 14 residues. V dropped 5 bases and J dropped 0 bases, with 10 bases sitting between them. CDR3 region: CASSKTGLNTEAFF. The CDR3 nucleotides read TGTGCCAGCAGTAAGACAGGCTTGAACACTGAAGCTTTCTTT.

This sequence joins TRBV9 and TRBJ2-5, with 9 bases matching TRBD2. This CDR3 spans 16 amino acids. Germline V gene sequence: CDR1 SGDLS, CDR2 YYNGEE. V was clipped by 3 bases and J by 2 bases; unmatched bases: 8. The CDR3 DNA reads as TGTGCCAGCAGCGCTCTCGGGGCGGGGGGGCAAGAGACCCAGTACTTC. It codes for CASSALGAGGQETQYF.

The genes are TRBV4-2 and TRBJ2-1, with 7 bases fitting TRBD2. Looked up from germline, CDR1 is LGHNA and CDR2 is YNFKEQ. The length of the CDR3 is 14 residues. J lost 6 bases, V lost 8 bases, and 10 bases had no gene match. CDR3 coding DNA: TGTGCCAGCGGGCTGGGGGACTATGCCAATGAGCAGTTCTTC. As protein: CASGLGDYANEQFF.

The rearrangement links TRBV5-1 to TRBJ2-3; 7 nucleotides align to TRBD2. V lost 4 bases and J lost 0; bases outside the gene matches: 14. The CDR3 runs 18 residues. CDR1 is SGHRS and CDR2 is YFSETQ in the germline V gene. CDR3 nucleotide sequence: TGCGCCAGCAGCGCGACTTCCGGGACTACTACCAGCACAGATACGCAGTATTTT. Its translation is CASSATSGTTTSTDTQYF.

J is TRBJ2-7 and V is TRBV25-1, with D perhaps TRBD2 (5 bases). Germline assignment: CDR1 MGHDK and CDR2 SYGVNS. Trimming removed 11 bases from V and 3 bases from J, with 11 bases in between. The CDR3 has 11 amino acids. The CDR3 here is CAVRAGYEQYF. CDR3 DNA sequence: TGTGCCGTCCGGGCGGGCTACGAGCAGTACTTC.

This clonotype has just a few counts. V gene TRBV5-1 combines with J gene TRBJ2-1, with TRBD2 matching 10 bases. The DNA end favors TRBJ2-7, so the J call may be wrong. The germline gives CDR1 SGHRS, CDR2 YFSETQ. CDR3 length: 16 residues. CDR3 DNA: TGCGCCAGCAGCTTGAGCCTAGCGGGGGCCTACAATGAGCAGTACTTC. Translation gives CASSLSLAGAYNEQYF.

This clonotype was observed a handful of times. The rearrangement joins TRBV29-1 to TRBJ2-7; unclear D gene. The germline CDR1 and CDR2 sequences are SQVTM and ANQGSEA. The ends were cut back, 3 bases at V and 3 bases at J, with 12 bases in the middle. The CDR3 is made up of 13 amino acids. For the CDR3, the DNA is TGCAGCGTTGAGGGTCCCATTAGCTACGAGCAGTACTTC. This codes for CSVEGPISYEQYF.

This chain joins TRBV10-3 and TRBJ2-3; 10 bases fit TRBD2. Losses at the gene ends were 3 bases for V and 1 base for J; bases not matched to a gene: 10. Germline assignment: CDR1 ENHRY and CDR2 SYGVKD. The CDR3 has 18 amino acids. CDR3 region: CAISDLASGGIRTDTQYF. The CDR3 DNA reads as TGTGCCATCAGTGACTTGGCTAGCGGGGGAATTCGCACAGATACGCAGTATTTT.

The gene calls are TRBV20-1 and TRBJ2-7; either TRBD1 or TRBD2 may fit D (5 bases each). This CDR3 is 11 amino acids long. CDR1 and CDR2 (germline): DFQATT, SNEGSKA (reference sequence). With 5 bases removed from V and 2 bases from J, the gap between germline ends came to 7 bases. The CDR3 spells CSAWGTYEQYF. CDR3 DNA sequence: TGCAGTGCTTGGGGGACCTACGAGCAGTACTTC.

This chain connects TRBV14 to TRBJ1-2, with TRBD1 matching over 9 bases. Germline V gene sequence: CDR1 SGHDN, CDR2 FVKESK. V gave up 4 bases and J gave up 7 bases; unmatched junction bases: 4. The CDR3 has 13 amino acids. The CDR3 here is CASSRGTGLGYTF. CDR3 DNA sequence: TGTGCCAGCAGCCGGGGGACAGGGCTTGGCTACACCTTC.

In its sample, this clonotype was seen a few times. This chain links TRBV15 with TRBJ1-4; D is ambiguous. Trimming cost V 0 bases and J 3 bases, with 5 bases left between them. Germline V gene sequence: CDR1 LNHNV, CDR2 YYDKDF (reference sequence). CDR3 size: 14 residues. CDR3 protein: CATSRESANEKLFF. CDR3 DNA: TGTGCCACCAGCAGAGAGTCAGCTAATGAAAAACTGTTTTTT.

The J gene is TRBJ2-1, the V gene TRBV3-1, with D possibly TRBD2 on 5 matching bases. Trimming took off 3 bases at V and 12 bases at J, with 15 bases between the two ends. Germline V lookup: CDR1 LGHDT, CDR2 YNNKEL (reference sequence). This CDR3 region has 13 residues. Here the CDR3 reads CASSQDSMDSQFF. The CDR3 nucleotides are TGTGCCAGCAGCCAGGATTCGATGGACTCGCAGTTCTTC.

This sequence joins TRBV12-5 and TRBJ2-5, with 8 bases lining up with TRBD1. Germline V CDR1 and CDR2: LGHNT, FRNRAP. With 5 bases clipped from V and 3 bases from J, the junction kept 14 bases outside the gene matches. There are 17 residues in the CDR3. The CDR3 loop reads CASGPLVAGGAKETQYF. The CDR3 nucleotides read TGTGCTAGTGGTCCCTTGGTGGCAGGGGGCGCGAAAGAGACCCAGTACTTC.

The chain employs TRBV20-1 and TRBJ2-7, with TRBD2 identical over 7 bases. The closer fit of TRBJ2-5 to the DNA end suggests the J call may be wrong. Germline loops: CDR1 DFQATT, CDR2 SNEGSKA (reference sequence). This CDR3 has 12 residues. The CDR3 here is CSASRGVETQYF. The DNA for the CDR3 is TGCAGTGCTAGTCGGGGGGTGGAGACCCAGTACTTC.